This TCR beta chain was captured in a study of tumor-infiltrating lymphocytes in primary liver carcinoma. Study overall: Both sexes were represented among patients, who were 30 to 69 years old. Study findings and constraints: Overlap between tumor regions exceeded overlap of tumor with adjacent tissue or blood.

Trimming removed 2 bases from V and 6 bases from J; junction bases left unmatched: 7. Germline lookup yields CDR1 MDHEN and CDR2 SYDVKM. CDR3 length: 14 residues. A primer in the constant region served to generate TCR beta cDNA from 500 to 600 ng of total RNA. Investigators got TCR beta libraries out of three nested multiplex PCR rounds, done with slightly modified ARM-PCR. With TRBV1-TRBV30 forward primers and a C-beta reverse primer, the first two PCR rounds were run for 10 cycles each. TCRdb redid the calling of the multiplex PCR reads with MiXCR, one entry per CDR3 protein. The repertoire holds roughly 91,000 distinct CDR3 sequences, with over 55% as singletons. This clonotype was seen a handful of times. The antigen is undetermined. Unsorted bulk tissue (20-30 mg) underwent RNA and DNA co-extraction. For each tumor, five separate regions were sampled.

The receptor's source is an older woman with primary liver carcinoma and hepatitis B virus infection. The chain has TRBV28 and TRBJ2-7, with 7 bases matching TRBD1. Material: liver tumor tissue from sampling region 5. As for subset: tumor region T5, tumor centre. For the CDR3, the DNA is TGTGCCAGCAGTTTAAGACAGGGTAAGGGCGAGCAGTACTTC. Translated: CASSLRQGKGEQYF.